The text below deals with one T cell receptor beta chain. Assay: immunoSEQ multiplex PCR; the TCRdb copy retains only in-frame clones and omits some. The sample shows thousands of clones, about nine tenths of them seen only once. The sample belongs to a study of immune evolution from preneoplasia to lung adenocarcinoma. This TCR came from a person aged 60-79 years with lung adenocarcinoma. Sequencing was performed on FFPE adjacent normal lung tissue.

CDR3 residues: CASSGATSGANVLTF. CDR3 bases: TGTGCCAGCAGCGGAGCCACCTCTGGGGCCAACGTCCTGACTTTC. This chain connects TRBV25-1 to TRBJ2-6; D not resolved. The CDR3 extends over 15 amino acids. Germline V gene lookup returns CDR1 MGHDK and CDR2 SYGVNS. Trimming pared 6 bases from V and 0 bases from J, leaving 9 bases between.